What follows are 29 T cell receptor beta chains derived from one specimen sequenced in a study of cytomegalovirus exposure and HLA in healthy donors. Use of 60 Vbeta and 13 Jbeta primers characterized the PCR. Only in-frame clones appear in the TCRdb table, and some are missing; sequencing was by immunoSEQ multiplex PCR. The sample has about 87,000 clones; under 9% are singletons. Material for sequencing was PBMCs. The receptors derive from a man between 50 and 59 years old in good health and CMV-seronegative.

This clone was detected a few times. The V gene is TRBV2, the J gene TRBJ2-3; a possible D gene is TRBD2 (7 bases). Germline-derived CDR1 and CDR2 are SNHLY and FYNNEI. The V gene lost 6 bases and the J gene lost 4 bases, with 17 bases spanning the gap. This CDR3 comprises 15 residues. The CDR3 DNA follows: TGTGCCAGCAGCGGGTTGGGGGGGCCGGCAGATACGCAGTATTTT. Protein product: CASSGLGGPADTQYF.

This clone has just a few counts. The chain links TRBV5-4 to TRBJ2-7, with D perhaps matching TRBD2 (6 bases). The CDR3 is 15 residues long. The ends were cut back, 6 bases at V and 0 bases at J, with 16 bases in the middle. The V gene's germline CDR1 is SGHNT and CDR2 YYREEE (reference sequence). CDR3 region: CASMGGPLSSYEQYF. DNA for the CDR3: TGTGCCAGCATGGGAGGACCGTTGAGCTCCTACGAGCAGTACTTC.

The chain couples TRBV7-2 to TRBJ1-2; perhaps TRBD1 as D (6 bases). This CDR3 comprises 14 residues. Germline lookup yields CDR1 SGHTA and CDR2 FQGNSA. Trimming left V 3 bases short and J 7 bases short, with 15 bases between. The DNA of the CDR3 is TGTGCCAGCAGCTTTCGACAGGCCGGCGGTGGCTACACCTTC. It specifies CASSFRQAGGGYTF.

The chain combines TRBV7-9 with TRBJ2-7; possible D gene TRBD1, 5 bases. Per germline, CDR1 SEHNR and CDR2 FQNEAQ (reference sequence). This CDR3 has 15 residues. With 5 bases removed from V and 2 bases from J, the gap between germline ends came to 16 bases. For the CDR3, the DNA is TGTGCCAGCAGCCTCAGTGGGGCTGAGACCTACGAGCAGTACTTC. It specifies CASSLSGAETYEQYF. Using reference TRBV7-9 and TRBJ2-7 for the parts outside the CDR3, the full variable domain is DTGVSQNPRHKITKRGQNVTFRCDPISEHNRLYWYRQTLGQGPEFLTYFQNEAQLEKSRLLSDRFSAERPKGSFSTLEIQRTEQGDSAMYLCASSLSGAETYEQYFGPGTRLTVT.

The gene calls are TRBV12-2 and TRBJ2-5; TRBD2, the table's D call, lacks a check against the DNA. TRBV12-2 is deemed a pseudogene. This CDR3 spans 16 amino acids. The CDR3 DNA is TGTGCAAGTCGCCCCCGGACTAGCGGGGCGACATTTGACCAGTACTTC. This translates into CASRPRTSGATFDQYF.

This clone was found a few times. This chain uses TRBV5-4 with TRBJ2-5, with 10 nucleotides matching TRBD2. Unmatched junction bases numbered 18, after V lost 3 bases and J lost 7 bases. Germline lookup yields CDR1 SGHNT and CDR2 YYREEE (reference sequence). The CDR3 sequence is 18 residues long. CDR3 DNA: TGTGCCAGCAGCTCAAGCCAATCCAGCGGGGGGGCCGGGGGGACCCAGTACTTC. The encoded protein is CASSSSQSSGGAGGTQYF.

This chain joins TRBV28 and TRBJ2-7, with 7 nucleotides matching TRBD2. Losses at the gene ends were 5 bases for V and 4 bases for J; bases not matched to a gene: 8. Germline V gives CDR1 MDHEN, CDR2 SYDVKM. This CDR3 contains 14 residues. CDR3 nucleotide sequence: TGTGCCAGCAGTCCCGCGGGACTACAATACGAGCAGTACTTC. Translating gives CASSPAGLQYEQYF.

This clone was picked up a small number of times. J is TRBJ1-1 and V is TRBV7-8; D remains ambiguous. V dropped 5 bases and J dropped 3 bases, with 25 bases sitting between them. Germline V CDR1 and CDR2: SGHVS, FQNEAQ. The CDR3 has 18 residues. The CDR3 sequence: CASSHRTKVREEDTEAFF. CDR3 DNA sequence: TGTGCCAGCAGCCATCGGACTAAGGTCCGGGAGGAGGACACTGAAGCTTTCTTT. The full variable domain, its missing parts supplied by reference TRBV7-8 and TRBJ1-1, is GAGVSQSPRYKVAKRGQDVALRCDPISGHVSLFWYQQALGQGPEFLTYFQNEAQLDKSGLPSDRFFAERPEGSVSTLKIQRTQQEDSAVYLCASSHRTKVREEDTEAFFGQGTRLTVV.

This clone has only a few counts. Written as DNA, the CDR3 is TGTGCCAGCAGGATTTTCGGGGCTAGCGGGATACGGATTGACAATGAGCAGTTCTTC. Translated, it gives CASRIFGASGIRIDNEQFF. The chain has TRBV5-6 and TRBJ2-1, with 9 bases matching TRBD2. V gave up 5 bases and J gave up 5 bases; unmatched junction bases: 20. The V gene's germline CDR1 is SGHDT and CDR2 YYEEEE. This CDR3 is 19 amino acids long.

This clone was seen more than once but under ten times. The chain has TRBV29-1 and TRBJ2-5; 15 bases line up with TRBD2. J gave up 10 bases and V 6 bases, and 12 bases lay outside the gene matches. Germline values: CDR1 SQVTM, CDR2 ANQGSEA. CDR3 length: 15 residues. CDR3 in amino acids: CSVGTSGGPRWGQYF. CDR3 DNA: TGCAGCGTCGGGACTAGCGGGGGGCCGAGATGGGGCCAGTACTTC.

A few counts support this clone. The chain recombines TRBV18 with TRBJ1-1; D perhaps matches TRBD1 (6 bases). The germline V gene has CDR1 KGHSH and CDR2 LQKENI. V was pared by 6 bases and J by 1 base, with 12 bases between. The length of the CDR3 is 14 residues. The CDR3 coding sequence is TGTGCCAGCTCTCCCTTACAGGGGAACACTGAAGCTTTCTTT. Protein sequence: CASSPLQGNTEAFF.

The genes are TRBV7-9 and TRBJ1-5; D remains ambiguous. Germline V CDR1 and CDR2: SEHNR, FQNEAQ (reference sequence). This CDR3 spans 15 amino acids. Trimming left V 3 bases short and J 0 bases short, with 9 bases between. CDR3 in amino acids: CASSFAGDSNQPQHF. Written as DNA, the CDR3 is TGTGCCAGCAGCTTCGCCGGGGATAGCAATCAGCCCCAGCATTTT.

A few counts support this clone. J is TRBJ2-3 and V is TRBV5-1; tentative D call: TRBD2 (6 bases). The germline V and J ends were trimmed by 0 bases and 2 bases, with 10 bases remaining between them. CDR3 length: 15 residues. Germline V CDR1 and CDR2: SGHRS, YFSETQ. The CDR3 DNA sequence: TGCGCCAGCAGCTTGGATGGGGACTCCACAGATACGCAGTATTTT. Encoded protein: CASSLDGDSTDTQYF.

The V and J genes are TRBV7-2 and TRBJ2-3, with TRBD2 as a possible D gene (7 bases). Trimming shortened V by 5 bases and J by 6 bases, and 15 bases separated the two germline ends. Germline V gene data show CDR1 as SGHTA and CDR2 as FQGNSA. This CDR3 region has 14 residues. The CDR3 loop is CASSDTRGADTQYF. As DNA, the CDR3 is TGTGCCAGCAGCGACACACGGGGGGCGGATACGCAGTATTTT. The complete variable domain, with remaining parts taken from reference TRBV7-2 and TRBJ2-3, reads GAGVSQSPSNKVTEKGKDVELRCDPISGHTALYWYRQSLGQGLEFLIYFQGNSAPDKSGLPSDRFSAERTGGSVSTLTIQRTQQEDSAVYLCASSDTRGADTQYFGPGTRLTVL.

The CDR3 DNA sequence: TGTGCCAGCTCGGCGGACAGGGGGCGCACCGGGGAGCTGTTTTTT. Its protein is CASSADRGRTGELFF. The rearrangement links TRBV18 to TRBJ2-2; 11 nucleotides line up with TRBD1. The CDR3 spans 15 residues. Germline assignment: CDR1 KGHSH and CDR2 LQKENI. V trimming: 6 bases; J trimming: 4 bases; junction bases outside the gene matches: 4. Full variable domain (remainder filled in from reference TRBV18 and TRBJ2-2): NAGVMQNPRHLVRRRGQEARLRCSPMKGHSHVYWYRQLPEEGLKFMVYLQKENIIDESGMPKERFSAEFPKEGPSILRIQQVVRGDSAAYFCASSADRGRTGELFFGEGSRLTVL.

The table lists this clone with a few counts. The rearrangement joins TRBV18 to TRBJ1-3; D not resolved. This CDR3 region has 15 residues. V was shortened by 2 bases and J by 0 bases, with 8 bases between the two germline ends. CDR1 and CDR2 from the germline V gene are KGHSH and LQKENI. The CDR3 sequence is CASSPTQSSGNTIYF. The CDR3 DNA reads TGTGCCAGCTCACCAACACAGAGCTCTGGAAACACCATATATTTT.

The chain couples TRBV7-2 to TRBJ1-5, with 9 nucleotides matching TRBD1. The ends lost 5 bases at V and 4 bases at J; junction bases unmatched: 6. Germline CDR1 SGHTA, CDR2 FQGNSA. The CDR3 contains 15 residues. As DNA, the CDR3 is TGTGCCAGCAGCCAGGACAGGGGAAGTAATCAGCCCCAGCATTTT. Its protein is CASSQDRGSNQPQHF.

In its sample, this clone was seen a few times. The CDR3 coding sequence is TGTGCCAGTAAATCTGCCGGGACAGTAGGGTATGGCTACACCTTC. This codes for CASKSAGTVGYGYTF. The chain combines TRBV19 with TRBJ1-2; 7 nucleotides agree with TRBD1. With V trimmed by 7 bases and J by 5 bases, 13 bases remained unmatched. The germline CDR1 and CDR2 sequences are LNHDA and SQIVND (reference sequence). This CDR3 is 15 amino acids long.

This clone was picked up a small number of times. The V call is TRBV6-1, the J call TRBJ2-7; tentative D call: TRBD1 (7 bases). Trimming stripped 3 bases from V and 3 bases from J, with 15 bases between. The germline V gene has CDR1 MNHNS and CDR2 SASEGT. The CDR3 extends over 15 amino acids. The CDR3 here is CASSDARGESYEQYF. DNA of the CDR3: TGTGCCAGCAGTGATGCCAGGGGGGAGAGCTACGAGCAGTACTTC.

The chain couples TRBV9 to TRBJ1-2, with 9 bases matching TRBD1. The CDR3 has 16 residues. J was trimmed by 8 bases and V by 0 bases; bases with no gene match: 11. Germline V gene data show CDR1 as SGDLS and CDR2 as YYNGEE. The CDR3 region has the DNA TGTGCCAGCAGCGTAGCGGGACAGGGCCCAGGGGAAGGCTACACCTTC. Protein product: CASSVAGQGPGEGYTF.

There are a few counts of this clone. This chain links TRBV19 with TRBJ2-1, with 14 nucleotides matching TRBD2. CDR3 length equals 17 residues. V trimming: 4 bases; J trimming: 8 bases; junction bases outside the gene matches: 10. The germline V gene has CDR1 LNHDA and CDR2 SQIVND (reference sequence). The CDR3 bases are TGTGCCAGTAGTAAAGGACTAGCGGGGGGTTCCCGATATGAGCAGTTCTTC. Encoded protein: CASSKGLAGGSRYEQFF.

This clone was counted between two and nine times. CDR3 bases: TGTGCCACCAGCCCCCGAGCGGCCCCCAACACTGAAGCTTTCTTT. Protein sequence: CATSPRAAPNTEAFF. J is TRBJ1-1 and V is TRBV15; D not certain. The CDR3 is made up of 15 amino acids. Germline V gives CDR1 LNHNV, CDR2 YYDKDF (reference sequence). The germline V and J ends were trimmed by 5 bases and 2 bases, with 15 bases remaining between them.

The V and J genes are TRBV7-2 and TRBJ2-2; the D gene is possibly TRBD2 (5 bases). V was cut by 2 bases and J by 4 bases, with 17 bases left in between. Germline lookup yields CDR1 SGHTA and CDR2 FQGNSA. There are 17 residues in the CDR3. CDR3 DNA: TGTGCCAGCAGCTTATTCCAGGACTCGCAGCTCACCGGGGAGCTGTTTTTT. This translates into CASSLFQDSQLTGELFF.

This clone was counted only a few times. This chain uses TRBV5-1 with TRBJ1-1, with D tentatively TRBD1 (5 bases). This CDR3 has 15 amino acids. CDR1 and CDR2 from the germline V gene are SGHRS and YFSETQ. V was trimmed by 4 bases and J by 1 base, leaving 14 bases between them. CDR3: CASSPSWTTNTEAFF. Written as DNA, the CDR3 is TGCGCCAGCAGCCCAAGCTGGACAACGAACACTGAAGCTTTCTTT.

The rearrangement joins TRBV28 to TRBJ2-1; 9 bases fit TRBD1. This CDR3 is built from 15 residues. CDR1 is MDHEN, CDR2 SYDVKM, per germline. The V gene end was trimmed by 2 bases and the J gene end by 7 bases; junction bases not matched to a gene: 6. The CDR3 reads CASSLAQGARNEQFF. The CDR3 nucleotides are TGTGCCAGCAGTTTAGCACAGGGGGCACGGAATGAGCAGTTCTTC. The full variable domain, its missing parts supplied by reference TRBV28 and TRBJ2-1, is DVKVTQSSRYLVKRTGEKVFLECVQDMDHENMFWYRQDPGLGLRLIYFSYDVKMKEKGDIPEGYSVSREKKERFSLILESASTNQTSMYLCASSLAQGARNEQFFGPGTRLTVL.

The rearrangement links TRBV19 to TRBJ1-3, with a tentative D call TRBD1 (6 bases). Germline assignment: CDR1 LNHDA and CDR2 SQIVND (reference sequence). This CDR3 has 16 amino acids. V lost 3 bases to trimming and J lost 1 base, with 13 bases between them. The CDR3 DNA follows: TGTGCCAGTAGTATGCACAGGGCCAGATCTGGAAACACCATATATTTT. Translation: CASSMHRARSGNTIYF.

With regard to this clone: Other nucleotide sequences in the sample specify the same CDR3. The chain is built from TRBV18 and TRBJ2-7; 9 nucleotides agree with TRBD1. This CDR3 spans 14 amino acids. Trimming cost V 1 base and J 3 bases; bases outside gene matches: 1. From germline, CDR1 is KGHSH and CDR2 LQKENI. CDR3 sequence reads: CASSPRQGVYEQYF. The CDR3 bases are TGTGCCAGCTCACCACGACAGGGGGTCTACGAGCAGTACTTC.

The chain recombines TRBV29-1 with TRBJ1-5; D unclear. Trimming stripped 4 bases from V and 1 base from J, with 11 bases between. The CDR3 has 14 residues. The germline CDR1 and CDR2 sequences are SQVTM and ANQGSEA. In nucleotides, the CDR3 is TGCAGCGTTGGGATGGGGAGGAGCAATCAGCCCCAGCATTTT. The encoded protein is CSVGMGRSNQPQHF. The whole variable domain, filled in from reference TRBV29-1 and TRBJ1-5, reads SAVISQKPSRDICQRGTSLTIQCQVDSQVTMMFWYRQQPGQSLTLIATANQGSEATYESGFVIDKFPISRPNLTFSTLTVSNMSPEDSSIYLCSVGMGRSNQPQHFGDGTRLSIL.

The V gene is TRBV28, the J gene TRBJ2-3; tentatively, D is TRBD2 (6 bases). V was cut by 3 bases and J by 1 base, with 8 bases left in between. CDR1 MDHEN and CDR2 SYDVKM come from the germline V gene. CDR3 size: 14 residues. The chain's CDR3 is CASSFGTGTDTQYF. The CDR3 DNA reads as TGTGCCAGCAGTTTTGGGACTGGCACAGATACGCAGTATTTT.